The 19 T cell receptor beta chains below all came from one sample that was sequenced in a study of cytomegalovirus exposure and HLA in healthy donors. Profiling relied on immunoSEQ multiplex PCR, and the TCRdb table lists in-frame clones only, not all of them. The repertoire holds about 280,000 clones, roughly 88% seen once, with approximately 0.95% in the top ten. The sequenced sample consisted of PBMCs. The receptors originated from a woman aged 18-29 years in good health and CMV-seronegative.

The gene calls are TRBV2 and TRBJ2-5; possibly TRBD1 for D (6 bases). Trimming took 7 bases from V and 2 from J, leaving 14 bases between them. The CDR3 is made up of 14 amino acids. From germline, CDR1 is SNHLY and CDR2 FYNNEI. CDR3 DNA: TGTGCCAGCACTCCATGGACAGAACAAGAGACCCAGTACTTC. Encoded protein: CASTPWTEQETQYF. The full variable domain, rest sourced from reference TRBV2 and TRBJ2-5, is EPEVTQTPSHQVTQMGQEVILRCVPISNHLYFYWYRQILGQKVEFLVSFYNNEISEKSEIFDDQFSVERPDGSNFTLKIRSTKLEDSAMYFCASTPWTEQETQYFGPGTRLLVL.

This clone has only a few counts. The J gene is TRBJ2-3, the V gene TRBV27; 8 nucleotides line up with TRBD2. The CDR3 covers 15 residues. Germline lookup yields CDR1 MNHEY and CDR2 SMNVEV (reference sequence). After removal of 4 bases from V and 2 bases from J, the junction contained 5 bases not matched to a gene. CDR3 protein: CASSSGLALTDTQYF. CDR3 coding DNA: TGTGCCAGCAGTTCCGGACTAGCCCTCACAGATACGCAGTATTTT.

DNA for the CDR3: TGTGCCAGCAGCTTGTGGGCTAGCGGGAGGTACTCCTACAATGAGCAGTTCTTC. Its translation is CASSLWASGRYSYNEQFF. This chain connects TRBV5-8 to TRBJ2-1, with TRBD2 matching 11 bases. The germline gives CDR1 SGHTS, CDR2 YDEGEE. V gave up 1 base and J gave up 0 bases; unmatched junction bases: 6. The CDR3 contains 18 residues.

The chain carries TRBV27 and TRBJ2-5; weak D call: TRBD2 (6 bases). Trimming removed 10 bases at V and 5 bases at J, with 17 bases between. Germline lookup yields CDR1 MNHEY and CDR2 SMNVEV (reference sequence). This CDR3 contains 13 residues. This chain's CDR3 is CATSRGSWETQYF. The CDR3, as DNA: TGTGCCACATCCCGGGGGTCCTGGGAGACCCAGTACTTC.

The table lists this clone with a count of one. The CDR3, as DNA: TGTGCCAGTAGTCCGGGAGGTGGGAGCAAGTATGGCTACACCTTC. The encoded protein is CASSPGGGSKYGYTF. V usage is TRBV19 and J usage is TRBJ1-2; no firm D call. The CDR3 contains 15 residues. Germline CDR1 is LNHDA and CDR2 is SQIVND (reference sequence). Deletions cut 5 bases from V and 5 bases from J, with 18 bases between.

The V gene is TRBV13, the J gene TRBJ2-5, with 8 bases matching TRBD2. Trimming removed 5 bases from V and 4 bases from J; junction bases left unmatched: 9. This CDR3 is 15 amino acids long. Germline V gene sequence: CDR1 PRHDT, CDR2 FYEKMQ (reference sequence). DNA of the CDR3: TGTGCCAGCAGCCCCCGGGGACGGGGGGGAGAGACCCAGTACTTC. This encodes CASSPRGRGGETQYF.

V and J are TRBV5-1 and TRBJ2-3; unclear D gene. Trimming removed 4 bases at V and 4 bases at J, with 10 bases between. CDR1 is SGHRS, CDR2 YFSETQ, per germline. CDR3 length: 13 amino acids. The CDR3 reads CASSASMADTQYF. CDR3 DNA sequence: TGCGCCAGCAGCGCGTCTATGGCAGATACGCAGTATTTT.

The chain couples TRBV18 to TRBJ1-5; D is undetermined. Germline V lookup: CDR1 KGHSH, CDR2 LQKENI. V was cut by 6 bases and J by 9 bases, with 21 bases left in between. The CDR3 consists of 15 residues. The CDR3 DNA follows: TGTGCCAGCTCTCCCCGAGTTGGCACTGGAGCGCCCCAGCATTTT. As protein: CASSPRVGTGAPQHF.

CDR3 sequence reads: CASSVGGGAGGVNTEAFF. CDR3 bases: TGTGCCAGCAGCGTAGGAGGGGGTGCGGGGGGTGTGAACACTGAAGCTTTCTTT. This sequence joins TRBV9 and TRBJ1-1; a possible D gene is TRBD1 (6 bases). CDR3 length equals 18 residues. The germline V gene encodes CDR1 SGDLS and CDR2 YYNGEE. The ends were cut back, 0 bases at V and 0 bases at J, with 18 bases in the middle.

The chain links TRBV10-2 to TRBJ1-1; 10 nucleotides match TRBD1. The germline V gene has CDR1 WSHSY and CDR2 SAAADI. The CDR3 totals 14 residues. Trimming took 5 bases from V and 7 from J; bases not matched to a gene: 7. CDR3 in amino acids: CASSLTGGRDEAFF. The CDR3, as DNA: TGCGCCAGCAGTTTGACAGGGGGCCGGGATGAAGCTTTCTTT.

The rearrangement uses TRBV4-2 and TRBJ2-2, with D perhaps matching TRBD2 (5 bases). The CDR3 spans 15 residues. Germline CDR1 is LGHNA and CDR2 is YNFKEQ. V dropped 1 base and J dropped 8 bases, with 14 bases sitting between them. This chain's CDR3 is CASSQGSGINGELFF. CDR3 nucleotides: TGTGCCAGCAGCCAAGGATCGGGGATTAATGGGGAGCTGTTTTTT.

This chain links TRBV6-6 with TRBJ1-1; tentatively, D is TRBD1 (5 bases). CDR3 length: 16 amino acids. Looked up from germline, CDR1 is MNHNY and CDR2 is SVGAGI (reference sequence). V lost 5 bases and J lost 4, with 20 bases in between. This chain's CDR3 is CASSIRAGPSPTEAFF. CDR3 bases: TGTGCCAGCAGTATCAGGGCGGGGCCATCCCCCACTGAAGCTTTCTTT.

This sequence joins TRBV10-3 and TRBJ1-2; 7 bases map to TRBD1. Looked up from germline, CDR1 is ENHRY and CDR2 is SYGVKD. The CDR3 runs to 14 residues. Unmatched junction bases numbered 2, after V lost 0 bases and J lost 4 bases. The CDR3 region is CAISESPGGYGYTF. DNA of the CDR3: TGTGCCATCAGTGAGTCTCCAGGGGGCTATGGCTACACCTTC.

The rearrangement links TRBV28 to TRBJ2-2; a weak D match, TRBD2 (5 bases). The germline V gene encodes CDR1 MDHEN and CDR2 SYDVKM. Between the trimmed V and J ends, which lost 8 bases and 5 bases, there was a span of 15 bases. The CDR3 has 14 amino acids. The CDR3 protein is CASGRTQKTGELFF. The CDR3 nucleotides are TGTGCCAGCGGGCGGACTCAGAAGACCGGGGAGCTGTTTTTT.

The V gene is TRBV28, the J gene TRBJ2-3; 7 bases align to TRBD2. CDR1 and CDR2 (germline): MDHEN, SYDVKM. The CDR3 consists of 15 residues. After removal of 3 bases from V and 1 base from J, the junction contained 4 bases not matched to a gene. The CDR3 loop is CASSLDAGGTDTQYF. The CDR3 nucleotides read TGTGCCAGCAGTTTGGATGCGGGAGGCACAGATACGCAGTATTTT. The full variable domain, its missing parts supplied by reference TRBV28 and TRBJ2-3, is DVKVTQSSRYLVKRTGEKVFLECVQDMDHENMFWYRQDPGLGLRLIYFSYDVKMKEKGDIPEGYSVSREKKERFSLILESASTNQTSMYLCASSLDAGGTDTQYFGPGTRLTVL.

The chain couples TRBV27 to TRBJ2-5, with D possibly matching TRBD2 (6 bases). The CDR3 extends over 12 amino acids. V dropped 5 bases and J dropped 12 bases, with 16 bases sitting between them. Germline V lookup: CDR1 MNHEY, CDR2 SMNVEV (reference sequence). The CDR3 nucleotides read TGTGCCAGCAGTGCTGCCGGGACGGGAGAGTACTTC. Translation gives CASSAAGTGEYF.

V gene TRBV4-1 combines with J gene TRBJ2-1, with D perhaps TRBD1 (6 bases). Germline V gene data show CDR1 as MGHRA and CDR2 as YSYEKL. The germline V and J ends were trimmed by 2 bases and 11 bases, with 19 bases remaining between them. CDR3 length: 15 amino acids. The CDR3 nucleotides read TGCGCCAGCAGCCAACTCAACTATCAGGGGATCCAGCAGTTCTTC. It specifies CASSQLNYQGIQQFF.

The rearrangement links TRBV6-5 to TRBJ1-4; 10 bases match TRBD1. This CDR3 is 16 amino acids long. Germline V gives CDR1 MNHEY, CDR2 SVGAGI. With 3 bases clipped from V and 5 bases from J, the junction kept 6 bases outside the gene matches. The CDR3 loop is CASSYQTGQGNEKLFF. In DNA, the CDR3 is TGTGCCAGCAGTTATCAGACGGGACAGGGGAATGAAAAACTGTTTTTT.

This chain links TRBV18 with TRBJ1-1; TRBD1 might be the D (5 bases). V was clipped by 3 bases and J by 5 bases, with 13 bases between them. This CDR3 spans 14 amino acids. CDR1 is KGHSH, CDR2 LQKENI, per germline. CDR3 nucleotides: TGTGCCAGCTCACCGGGTCCAGGGAGGACTGAAGCTTTCTTT. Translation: CASSPGPGRTEAFF.